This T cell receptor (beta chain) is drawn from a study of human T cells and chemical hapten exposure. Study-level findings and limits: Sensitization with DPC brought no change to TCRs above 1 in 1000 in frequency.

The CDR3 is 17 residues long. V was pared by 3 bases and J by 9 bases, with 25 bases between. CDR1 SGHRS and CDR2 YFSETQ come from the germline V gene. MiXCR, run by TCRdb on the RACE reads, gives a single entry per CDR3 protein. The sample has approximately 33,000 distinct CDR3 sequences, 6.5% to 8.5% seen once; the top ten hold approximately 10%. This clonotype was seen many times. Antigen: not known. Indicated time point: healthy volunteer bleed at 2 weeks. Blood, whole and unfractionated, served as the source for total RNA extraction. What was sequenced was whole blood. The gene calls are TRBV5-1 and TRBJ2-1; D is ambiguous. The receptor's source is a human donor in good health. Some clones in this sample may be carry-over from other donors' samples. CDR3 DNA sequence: TGCGCCAGCAGCTCACCGTCATCGGACCTATCACAAGCTGAGCAGTTCTTC. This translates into CASSSPSSDLSQAEQFF.